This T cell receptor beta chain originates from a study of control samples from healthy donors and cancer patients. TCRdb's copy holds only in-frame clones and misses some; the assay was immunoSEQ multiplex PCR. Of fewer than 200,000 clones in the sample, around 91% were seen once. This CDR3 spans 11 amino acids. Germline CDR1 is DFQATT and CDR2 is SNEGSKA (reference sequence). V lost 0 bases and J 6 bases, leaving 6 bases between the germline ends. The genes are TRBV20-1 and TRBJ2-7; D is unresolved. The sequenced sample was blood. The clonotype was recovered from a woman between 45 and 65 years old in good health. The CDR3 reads CSARDIGEQYF. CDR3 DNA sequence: TGCAGTGCTAGAGATATCGGCGAGCAGTACTTC.